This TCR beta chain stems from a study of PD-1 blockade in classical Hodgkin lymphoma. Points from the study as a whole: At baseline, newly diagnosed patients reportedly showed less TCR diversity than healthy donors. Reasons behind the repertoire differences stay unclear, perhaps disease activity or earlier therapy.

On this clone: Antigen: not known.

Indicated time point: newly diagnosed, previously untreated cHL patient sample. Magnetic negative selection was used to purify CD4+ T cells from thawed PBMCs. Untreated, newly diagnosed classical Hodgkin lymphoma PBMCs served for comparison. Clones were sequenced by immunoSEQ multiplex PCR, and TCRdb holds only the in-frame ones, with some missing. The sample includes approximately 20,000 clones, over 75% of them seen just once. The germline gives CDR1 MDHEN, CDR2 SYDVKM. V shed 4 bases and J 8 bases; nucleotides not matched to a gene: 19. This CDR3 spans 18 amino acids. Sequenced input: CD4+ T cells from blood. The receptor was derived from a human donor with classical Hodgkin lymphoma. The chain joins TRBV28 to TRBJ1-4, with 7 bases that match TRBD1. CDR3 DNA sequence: TGTGCCAGCAGTTCAAAACTTATAATAACAGGGGTGAGGGAAAAACTGTTTTTT. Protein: CASSSKLIITGVREKLFF.